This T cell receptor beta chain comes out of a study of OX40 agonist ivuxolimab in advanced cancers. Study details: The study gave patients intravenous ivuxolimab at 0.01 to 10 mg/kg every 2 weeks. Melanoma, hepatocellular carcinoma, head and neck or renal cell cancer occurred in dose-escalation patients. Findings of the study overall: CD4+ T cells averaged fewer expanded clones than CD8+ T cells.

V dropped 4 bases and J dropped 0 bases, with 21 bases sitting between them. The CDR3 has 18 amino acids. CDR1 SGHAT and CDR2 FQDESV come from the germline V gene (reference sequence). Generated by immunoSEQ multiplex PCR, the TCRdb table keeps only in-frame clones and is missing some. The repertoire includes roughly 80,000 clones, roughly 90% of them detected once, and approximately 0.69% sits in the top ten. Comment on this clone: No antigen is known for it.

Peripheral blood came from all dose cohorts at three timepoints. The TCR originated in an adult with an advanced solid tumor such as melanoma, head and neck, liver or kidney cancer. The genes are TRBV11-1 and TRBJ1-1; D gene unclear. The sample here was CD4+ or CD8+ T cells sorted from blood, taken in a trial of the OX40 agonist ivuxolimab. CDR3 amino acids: CASSSPTKVKLMNTEAFF. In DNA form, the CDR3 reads TGTGCCAGCAGCTCACCCACGAAGGTCAAACTTATGAACACTGAAGCTTTCTTT.